A selection of T cell receptor beta chains follows, all from one sample in a study of T cell clones after liver transplantation. Repertoires were generated with immunoSEQ multiplex PCR, while TCRdb's copy carries only in-frame clones and drops some. The repertoire has tens of thousands of clones, 71% of them found once; the top ten carry 14% to 15%. The sample here was CD4+ T cells from blood, taken before liver transplant. These receptor sequences come from a human donor who received a liver transplant. Each CDR3 is given with its conserved first and last residue.

v_call	j_call	cdr3_aa
TRBV19	TRBJ2-3	CASRSSGGDADTQYF
TRBV7-3	TRBJ1-2	CASSLDLDGYTF
TRBV5-1	TRBJ2-7	CASSLDGTVAYEQYF
TRBV5-1	TRBJ2-1	CASSLTGTYYNEQFF
TRBV19	TRBJ1-2	CASSIRDSSGYTF
TRBV4-1	TRBJ2-5	CASSPTGMRTKTIKEETQYF
TRBV28	TRBJ2-7	CASSPGTGGYSYEQYF
TRBV7-9	TRBJ2-1	CASSSDPQRGAHHGEQFF
TRBV5-8	TRBJ1-2	CASSFLWRRGPQAAYGYTF
TRBV5-1	TRBJ1-5	CASSLTPGNGNQPQHF
TRBV11-2	TRBJ2-7	CASRRDRGGEQYF
TRBV6-1	TRBJ1-2	CASSGQQGQDYGYTF
TRBV5-6	TRBJ1-6	CASSRQGQSNSPLHF
TRBV4-2	TRBJ1-2	CASSLHRDINGYTF
TRBV2	TRBJ1-2	CAGGSNYGYTF
TRBV18	TRBJ1-1	CASSVRTLLNTEAFF
TRBV5-3	TRBJ1-5	CARSFYKEPNQPQHF
TRBV6-1	TRBJ1-5	CASREPGYSNQPQHF
TRBV19	TRBJ1-1	CASSPVQGASAEAFF
TRBV28	TRBJ1-2	CASSFNNGNGYTF
TRBV7-2	TRBJ2-5	CASSLVYKETQYF
TRBV25-1	TRBJ2-2	CASSESLGTGELFF
TRBV7-7	TRBJ2-5	CASSLSGGETQYF
TRBV19	TRBJ1-6	CASSSGQGAHSPLHF
TRBV5-1	TRBJ1-1	CASRAGTGVFEAFF
TRBV5-4	TRBJ1-6	CASSWGLGQTNSPLHF
TRBV4-1	TRBJ1-5	CASSQDTGVRQPQHF
TRBV25-1	TRBJ1-1	CASLSGTGDTEAFF
TRBV30	TRBJ2-3	CAWRETGATDTQYF
TRBV6-5	TRBJ1-1	CASSVGTGGTEAFF
TRBV2	TRBJ1-1	CARKGQGARNTEAFF
TRBV28	TRBJ2-7	CASSNRQGGHEQYF
TRBV18	TRBJ2-7	CASSPPEGVTYEQYF
TRBV25-1	TRBJ2-7	CASSEQGTYEQYF
TRBV19	TRBJ2-7	CASTDRGSYEQYF
TRBV18	TRBJ1-6	CASSPNDRAGALHF
TRBV5-4	TRBJ2-1	CASSPDTTEQFF
TRBV6-1	TRBJ2-5	CASSPSGTGQETQYF
TRBV14	TRBJ1-1	CASRPTFENTEAFF
TRBV7-2	TRBJ2-7	CASILGGSLEEQYF
TRBV6-5	TRBJ2-7	CASSYLVGGEQYF
TRBV20-1	TRBJ2-3	CSAPVGDTQYF
TRBV5-6	TRBJ1-2	CASSFWDNINYGYTF
TRBV11-3	TRBJ2-1	CASSLNPSLDEQFF
TRBV9	TRBJ1-1	CASSVVGMAEAFF
TRBV5-8	TRBJ2-1	CASTEGTRYNEQFF
TRBV18	TRBJ2-7	CASSPGGPLYEQYF
TRBV6-5	TRBJ2-7	CASRNEASYEQYF